This is a list of T cell receptor beta chains from one sample in a study of cytomegalovirus exposure and HLA in healthy donors. Sequenced by immunoSEQ multiplex PCR; TCRdb stores in-frame clones only, minus some. Among approximately 130,000 clones listed, around 72% were seen once. Source material: PBMCs. Receptors were obtained from a woman aged 40 to 50 in good health and CMV-seronegative. CDR3s include the opening cysteine and the closing phenylalanine or tryptophan. D genes are given only for firm matches. Expanded clones get a size class; other rows say once, few or many, or leave the size out.

size: NA; D: TRBD1; J: TRBJ1-1; V: TRBV5-5; CDR3: CASSSLWTGNTEAFF; DNA: TGTGCCAGCAGCTCCCTATGGACAGGGAACACTGAAGCTTTCTTT
size: NA; D: NA; J: TRBJ2-1; V: TRBV2; CDR3: CASSALPSSYNEQFF; DNA: TGTGCCAGCAGTGCGTTGCCCAGCTCCTACAATGAGCAGTTCTTC
size: NA; D: TRBD2; J: TRBJ2-2; V: TRBV7-2; CDR3: CASSPSGGAGTGELFF; DNA: TGTGCCAGCAGCCCTAGCGGGGGGGCGGGCACCGGGGAGCTGTTTTTT
size: NA; D: NA; J: TRBJ2-1; V: TRBV10-1; CDR3: CASTGRGMVNEQFF; DNA: TGCGCCAGCACGGGGCGGGGCATGGTCAATGAGCAGTTCTTC
size: NA; D: NA; J: TRBJ1-6; V: TRBV6-6; CDR3: CASSYSIAGISPLHF; DNA: TGTGCCAGCAGTTACTCTATCGCAGGGATTTCACCCCTCCACTTT
size: many; D: TRBD1; J: TRBJ1-5; V: TRBV6-5; CDR3: CASSRTGGNQPQHF; DNA: TGTGCCAGCAGTAGGACAGGGGGCAATCAGCCCCAGCATTTT
size: NA; D: NA; J: TRBJ1-5; V: TRBV27; CDR3: CASSRRSGDGNSNQPQHF; DNA: TGTGCCAGCAGCCGACGGTCAGGGGACGGGAATAGCAATCAGCCCCAGCATTTT
size: NA; D: NA; J: TRBJ1-1; V: TRBV7-9; CDR3: CASSLVIEAFF; DNA: TGTGCCAGCAGCTTAGTCATTGAAGCTTTCTTT
size: NA; D: TRBD2; J: TRBJ2-1; V: TRBV6-5; CDR3: CASSYSGGANEQFF; DNA: TGTGCCAGCAGTTACAGCGGGGGGGCGAATGAGCAGTTCTTC
size: NA; D: TRBD1; J: TRBJ1-2; V: TRBV29-1; CDR3: CSTGTGGAGGGYTF; DNA: TGCAGCACCGGGACAGGGGGCGCCGGAGGTGGCTACACCTTC
size: NA; D: TRBD2; J: TRBJ2-3; V: TRBV27; CDR3: CASSRLAGGTDTQYF; DNA: TGTGCCAGCAGTAGACTAGCGGGAGGGACAGATACGCAGTATTTT
size: few; D: TRBD1; J: TRBJ2-7; V: TRBV4-2; CDR3: CASSSGQGTYEQYF; DNA: TGTGCCAGCAGTTCAGGACAGGGGACCTACGAGCAGTACTTC
size: NA; D: TRBD1; J: TRBJ2-1; V: TRBV6-5; CDR3: CASRPGQGDEQFF; DNA: TGTGCCAGCAGGCCGGGACAGGGGGATGAGCAGTTCTTC
size: NA; D: NA; J: TRBJ2-7; V: TRBV6-5; CDR3: CASSPTTGSGYEQYF; DNA: TGTGCCAGCAGCCCTACCACAGGGTCGGGATACGAGCAGTACTTC
size: NA; D: TRBD1; J: TRBJ2-4; V: TRBV28; CDR3: CASSRDRASKNIQYF; DNA: TGTGCCAGCAGCAGGGACAGGGCGAGCAAAAACATTCAGTACTTC
size: NA; D: NA; J: TRBJ2-7; V: TRBV19; CDR3: CASSAQGGYEQYF; DNA: TGTGCCAGTAGTGCCCAGGGGGGTTACGAGCAGTACTTC
size: once; D: NA; J: TRBJ1-1; V: TRBV5-1; CDR3: CASSLAGGSDTEAFF; DNA: TGCGCCAGCAGCTTGGCGGGGGGGTCGGACACTGAAGCTTTCTTT
size: NA; D: TRBD1; J: TRBJ1-1; V: TRBV5-4; CDR3: CASSLATGGRTEAFF; DNA: TGTGCCAGCAGCTTGGCCACAGGGGGCCGCACTGAAGCTTTCTTT
size: NA; D: TRBD2; J: TRBJ2-5; V: TRBV5-4; CDR3: CASSLERRLAGETQYF; DNA: TGTGCCAGCAGCTTGGAACGGAGACTAGCGGGGGAGACCCAGTACTTC
size: NA; D: TRBD1; J: TRBJ1-5; V: TRBV7-8; CDR3: CASSFRQGPNQPQHF; DNA: TGTGCCAGCAGCTTCAGACAGGGGCCCAATCAGCCCCAGCATTTT
size: once; D: TRBD1; J: TRBJ1-2; V: TRBV28; CDR3: CASAPGQGGSGYTF; DNA: TGTGCCAGCGCCCCGGGACAGGGAGGTAGTGGCTACACCTTC
size: NA; D: NA; J: TRBJ2-3; V: TRBV19; CDR3: CASSTNRASTDTQYF; DNA: TGTGCCAGTAGTACGAACCGAGCTAGCACAGATACGCAGTATTTT
size: NA; D: NA; J: TRBJ2-7; V: TRBV5-1; CDR3: CASSSDSKSNSYEQYF; DNA: TGCGCCAGCAGCTCAGACTCCAAATCTAACTCCTACGAGCAGTACTTC
size: NA; D: NA; J: TRBJ2-5; V: TRBV5-4; CDR3: CASSPGGGGLETQYF; DNA: TGTGCCAGCAGCCCTGGCGGAGGGGGCTTAGAGACCCAGTACTTC
size: NA; D: NA; J: TRBJ2-1; V: TRBV5-6; CDR3: CASSFDLSYNEQFF; DNA: TGTGCCAGCAGCTTTGACTTATCCTACAATGAGCAGTTCTTC
size: once; D: TRBD2; J: TRBJ2-1; V: TRBV5-1; CDR3: CASSLVGLAGNEQFF; DNA: TGCGCCAGCAGCTTGGTGGGACTAGCGGGCAATGAGCAGTTCTTC
size: NA; D: TRBD2; J: TRBJ2-2; V: TRBV11-2; CDR3: CASSEAGGNTGELFF; DNA: TGTGCCAGCAGCGAAGCGGGGGGGAACACCGGGGAGCTGTTTTTT
size: NA; D: TRBD1; J: TRBJ2-5; V: TRBV7-7; CDR3: CASSRTGVETQYF; DNA: TGTGCCAGCAGTCGTACAGGGGTAGAGACCCAGTACTTC
size: NA; D: TRBD2; J: TRBJ2-1; V: TRBV10-3; CDR3: CAISESVGLADNEQFF; DNA: TGTGCCATCAGTGAGTCGGTAGGACTAGCAGATAATGAGCAGTTCTTC
size: NA; D: NA; J: TRBJ2-1; V: TRBV20-1; CDR3: CSARTNEQFF; DNA: TGCAGTGCTAGAACAAATGAGCAGTTCTTC
size: NA; D: NA; J: TRBJ2-7; V: TRBV6-6; CDR3: CGVRRTLSSYEQYF; DNA: TGTGGGGTTCGTAGGACTCTGAGCTCCTACGAGCAGTACTTC
size: NA; D: NA; J: TRBJ1-3; V: TRBV28; CDR3: CASSLSGNTIYF; DNA: TGTGCCAGCAGTTTATCAGGAAACACCATATATTTT
size: NA; D: NA; J: TRBJ2-3; V: TRBV5-4; CDR3: CASSSAAGRTDTQYF; DNA: TGTGCCAGCAGCTCCGCTGCGGGGCGCACAGATACGCAGTATTTT
size: NA; D: TRBD1; J: TRBJ2-7; V: TRBV6-1; CDR3: CAISNRDSYEQYF; DNA: TGTGCCATCTCAAACCGGGACAGCTACGAGCAGTACTTC
size: NA; D: NA; J: TRBJ2-7; V: TRBV28; CDR3: CASSLQEWSYEQYF; DNA: TGTGCCAGCAGTCTACAGGAGTGGAGCTACGAGCAGTACTTC